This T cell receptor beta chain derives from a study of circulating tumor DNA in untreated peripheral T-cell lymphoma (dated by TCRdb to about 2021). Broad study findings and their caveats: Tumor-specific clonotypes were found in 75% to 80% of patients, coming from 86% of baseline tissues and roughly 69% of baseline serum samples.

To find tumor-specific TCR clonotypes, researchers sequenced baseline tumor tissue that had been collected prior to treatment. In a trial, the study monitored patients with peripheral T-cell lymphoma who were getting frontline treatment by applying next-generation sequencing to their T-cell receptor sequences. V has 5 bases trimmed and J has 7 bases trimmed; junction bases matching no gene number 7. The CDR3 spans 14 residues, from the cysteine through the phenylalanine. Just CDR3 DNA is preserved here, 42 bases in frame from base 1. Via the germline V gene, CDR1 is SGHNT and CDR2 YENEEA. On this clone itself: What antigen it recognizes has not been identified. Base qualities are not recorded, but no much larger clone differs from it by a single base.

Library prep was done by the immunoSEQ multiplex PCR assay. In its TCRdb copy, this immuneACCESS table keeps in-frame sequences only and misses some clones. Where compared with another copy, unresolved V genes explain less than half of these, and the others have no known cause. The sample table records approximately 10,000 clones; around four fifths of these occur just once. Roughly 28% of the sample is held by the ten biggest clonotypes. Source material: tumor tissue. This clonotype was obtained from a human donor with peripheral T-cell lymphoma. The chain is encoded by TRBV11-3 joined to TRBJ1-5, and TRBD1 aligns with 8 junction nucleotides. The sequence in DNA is TGTGCCAGCAGCGCACCAGGGGGCGGACAGCCCCAGCATTTT. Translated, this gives CASSAPGGGQPQHF.